Following are 17 T cell receptor beta chains from one sample sequenced in a study of cytomegalovirus exposure and HLA in healthy donors. Vbeta (60) and Jbeta (13) primers were used in the PCR. TCRdb's copy holds only in-frame clones and misses some; the assay was immunoSEQ multiplex PCR. Among 70,000 to 100,000 clones, 69% were seen once, and the ten largest hold 2.5% to 3%. The source material was PBMCs. These receptors were obtained from a man between 45 and 60 years old in good health and CMV-seronegative.

V and J are TRBV7-2 and TRBJ2-1; no clear D. Deletions cut 6 bases from V and 8 bases from J, with 14 bases between. This CDR3 has 13 amino acids. CDR1 and CDR2 (germline): SGHTA, FQGNSA. The CDR3 region is CASSSTVGYEQFF. CDR3 sequence (DNA): TGTGCCAGCAGTTCTACAGTGGGCTATGAGCAGTTCTTC.

CDR3 sequence: CAISVQQGGNTIYF. The CDR3 bases are TGTGCCATCAGTGTCCAACAGGGTGGAAACACCATATATTTT. The rearrangement links TRBV10-3 to TRBJ1-3, with D possibly TRBD1 on 6 matching bases. Germline V gives CDR1 ENHRY, CDR2 SYGVKD. V was cut by 4 bases and J by 3 bases, with 10 bases left in between. CDR3 length: 14 residues.

V gene TRBV5-1 combines with J gene TRBJ1-1, with 12 bases identical to TRBD1. Trimming at V came to 4 bases and at J to 5 bases, leaving 12 bases not matched to a gene. The CDR3 is made up of 17 amino acids. The germline gives CDR1 SGHRS, CDR2 YFSETQ. The CDR3 sequence is CASSKSGTGGSLTEAFF. CDR3 nucleotides: TGCGCCAGCAGCAAATCCGGGACAGGGGGCTCCCTAACTGAAGCTTTCTTT.

This sequence joins TRBV21-1 and TRBJ2-7; the table's D call, TRBD1, has no DNA check behind it. TRBV21-1 is assigned pseudogene status. This CDR3 comprises 17 residues. The CDR3 loop is CASSKMGLRDTAYEQYV. For the CDR3, the DNA is TGTGCCAGCAGCAAAATGGGGCTCCGGGACACAGCCTACGAGCAGTACGTC.

This clone turned up a few times. This chain joins TRBV9 and TRBJ2-3, with TRBD2 matching 10 bases. The V gene end was trimmed by 6 bases and the J gene end by 4 bases; junction bases not matched to a gene: 8. The CDR3 loop spans 15 amino acids. Germline V gives CDR1 SGDLS, CDR2 YYNGEE. The DNA of the CDR3 is TGTGCCAGCACGAAGCTAGCGGGGGTACCAGATACGCAGTATTTT. This translates into CASTKLAGVPDTQYF.

This rearrangement joins TRBV18 to TRBJ2-2; TRBD1 matches at 7 bases. The ends lost 3 bases at V and 3 bases at J; junction bases unmatched: 7. The CDR3 consists of 16 residues. From germline, CDR1 is KGHSH and CDR2 LQKENI. This CDR3 reads CASSPRQGIDTGELFF. DNA for the CDR3: TGTGCCAGCTCACCTCGACAGGGTATTGACACCGGGGAGCTGTTTTTT.

The chain has TRBV6-4 and TRBJ1-5; D ambiguous. The CDR3 has 14 residues. Germline V CDR1 and CDR2: MRHNA, SNTAGT. V was clipped by 7 bases and J by 2 bases, with 12 bases between them. DNA for the CDR3: TGTGCCAGCACGCAGGTTGCTGGCAATCAGCCCCAGCATTTT. Protein: CASTQVAGNQPQHF.

The chain couples TRBV5-1 to TRBJ1-2; TRBD1 matches at 9 bases. Germline V lookup: CDR1 SGHRS, CDR2 YFSETQ. V lost 3 bases to trimming and J lost 4 bases; unmatched junction nucleotides: 7. The CDR3 consists of 15 residues. This CDR3 reads CASSYIQGASYGYTF. The DNA of the CDR3 is TGCGCCAGCAGCTACATACAGGGGGCCAGCTATGGCTACACCTTC.

The chain employs TRBV9 and TRBJ2-1; D gene uncertain. Trimming took 4 bases from V and 0 from J, leaving 14 bases between them. From germline, CDR1 is SGDLS and CDR2 YYNGEE. This CDR3 comprises 16 residues. DNA of the CDR3: TGTGCCAGCAGCCACTCGGAGCGAAGCTCCTACAATGAGCAGTTCTTC. Residues: CASSHSERSSYNEQFF. Full variable domain (remainder filled in from reference TRBV9 and TRBJ2-1): DSGVTQTPKHLITATGQRVTLRCSPRSGDLSVYWYQQSLDQGLQFLIQYYNGEERAKGNILERFSAQQFPDLHSELNLSSLELGDSALYFCASSHSERSSYNEQFFGPGTRLTVL.

V gene TRBV6-5 combines with J gene TRBJ1-4; TRBD1 might be the D (5 bases). Germline loops: CDR1 MNHEY, CDR2 SVGAGI. The CDR3 runs 15 residues. Trimming cost V 5 bases and J 8 bases, with 18 bases left between them. Here the CDR3 reads CASSPSGWGGEKLFF. For the CDR3, the DNA is TGTGCCAGCAGTCCTTCAGGGTGGGGTGGGGAAAAACTGTTTTTT.

The sample holds one count of this clone. The CDR3 DNA sequence: TGTGCCAGCAGCTTAACCCTGGGGGGATCCGAAGCTTTCTTT. It encodes CASSLTLGGSEAFF. The rearrangement links TRBV7-3 to TRBJ1-1; D is possibly TRBD1 (5 bases). Germline V lookup: CDR1 SGHTA, CDR2 FQGTGA. Trimming left V 0 bases short and J 8 bases short, with 13 bases between. This CDR3 has 14 amino acids.

The V and J genes are TRBV19 and TRBJ1-4, with 10 positions matching TRBD1. Unmatched junction bases numbered 4, after V lost 7 bases and J lost 5 bases. Looked up from germline, CDR1 is LNHDA and CDR2 is SQIVND (reference sequence). The CDR3 length is 14 residues. This chain's CDR3 is CASTPTGGNEKLFF. For the CDR3, the DNA is TGTGCCAGTACCCCGACAGGGGGCAATGAAAAACTGTTTTTT.

This clone came up once. The chain uses TRBV7-2 and TRBJ2-1; D remains unclear. Germline V gene sequence: CDR1 SGHTA, CDR2 FQGNSA. The V and J ends lost 2 bases and 0 bases respectively, with 8 bases between them. The CDR3 length is 15 residues. CDR3 amino acids: CASSLSWSSYNEQFF. DNA of the CDR3: TGTGCCAGCAGCTTAAGCTGGAGCTCCTACAATGAGCAGTTCTTC.

The chain links TRBV6-5 to TRBJ2-3; TRBD2 is a possible D gene (6 bases). CDR3 size: 15 residues. The V end was cut by 2 bases, the J end by 4 bases, with 13 bases between. Germline lookup yields CDR1 MNHEY and CDR2 SVGAGI. The CDR3 protein is CASSYDGSLPDTQYF. The CDR3 DNA reads TGTGCCAGCAGTTACGACGGGAGTCTACCAGATACGCAGTATTTT.

The V and J genes are TRBV5-4 and TRBJ1-5; TRBD1 agrees at 7 bases. The CDR3 is 16 residues long. Germline loops: CDR1 SGHNT, CDR2 YYREEE (reference sequence). V trimming: 4 bases; J trimming: 1 base; junction bases outside the gene matches: 8. In DNA, the CDR3 is TGTGCCAGCAGCCGCACAGGGGACGGGAGCAATCAGCCCCAGCATTTT. It yields the protein CASSRTGDGSNQPQHF.

This clone came up once. The rearrangement links TRBV7-9 to TRBJ1-1, with D unresolved. The germline V gene encodes CDR1 SEHNR and CDR2 FQNEAQ (reference sequence). This CDR3 spans 14 amino acids. V shed 2 bases and J shed 1 base, with 8 bases lying between them. In nucleotides, the CDR3 is TGTGCCAGCAGCTTATCAGGATCGAACACTGAAGCTTTCTTT. Encoded protein: CASSLSGSNTEAFF.

The chain links TRBV19 to TRBJ2-3, with TRBD2 as a possible D gene (5 bases). The CDR3 is 16 residues long. V gave up 3 bases and J gave up 0 bases, with 13 bases separating them. Germline CDR1 reads LNHDA; CDR2 reads SQIVND (reference sequence). CDR3 DNA sequence: TGTGCCAGTAGTATCTTCGAGGGCCTAAGCACAGATACGCAGTATTTT. It translates to CASSIFEGLSTDTQYF.